These 30 T cell receptor beta chains were all obtained from the same sample, sequenced in a study of T cell responses to AZD1222 COVID-19 vaccine. TCRdb keeps only in-frame clones here, not all; method: immunoSEQ multiplex PCR. The sample shows about 170,000 clones, roughly 92% of them seen only once. Here the sequenced sample was peripheral blood, taken on day 0 of AZD1222 vaccination. The origin of the receptors is an adult in good health.

V gene TRBV3-1 (or the pseudogene TRBV3-2) combines with J gene TRBJ1-3; no clear D gene. This CDR3 contains 19 residues. CDR1 LGHDT and CDR2 YNNKEL come from the germline V gene (reference sequence). V lost 0 bases and J 0 bases, leaving 18 bases between the germline ends. CDR3: CASSQERVGRWNSGNTIYF. The CDR3 nucleotides read TGTGCCAGCAGCCAAGAAAGGGTGGGGAGGTGGAACTCTGGAAACACCATATATTTT.

This sequence joins TRBV6-1 and TRBJ1-1, with D unclear. The CDR3 is 14 residues long. Germline V gene sequence: CDR1 MNHNS, CDR2 SASEGT. V lost 3 bases, J lost 1 base, and 9 bases lay in between. CDR3 DNA sequence: TGTGCCAGCAGTGAGGCACAGAGGAACACTGAAGCTTTCTTT. It yields the protein CASSEAQRNTEAFF.

V usage is TRBV10-3 and J usage is TRBJ2-3, with D unresolved. CDR1 ENHRY and CDR2 SYGVKD come from the germline V gene. V lost 4 bases and J lost 3, with 20 bases in between. CDR3 length: 17 residues. Here the CDR3 reads CAISAVIGGVSTDTQYF. CDR3 DNA sequence: TGTGCCATCAGTGCTGTGATTGGCGGAGTTTCAACAGATACGCAGTATTTT.

The V call is TRBV7-8, the J call TRBJ1-5; 8 positions agree with TRBD1. The germline V gene encodes CDR1 SGHVS and CDR2 FQNEAQ. The CDR3 runs to 15 residues. J lost 7 bases, V lost 5 bases, and 10 bases had no gene match. In DNA, the CDR3 is TGTGCCAGCAGCACCCCGGGGGCAGGGGGCCAGCCCCAGCATTTT. This encodes CASSTPGAGGQPQHF.

The chain recombines TRBV7-6 with TRBJ2-7; D assignment may be TRBD1 or TRBD2 (5 bases each). The CDR3 length is 14 residues. V was trimmed by 5 bases and J by 7 bases, leaving 18 bases between them. Looked up from germline, CDR1 is SGHVS and CDR2 is FNYEAQ. The DNA of the CDR3 is TGTGCCAGCAGCCTCCGGGACGGGCAAGGGGAGCAGTACTTC. Encoded protein: CASSLRDGQGEQYF.

The rearrangement joins TRBV23-1 to TRBJ2-7, with D possibly TRBD1 on 6 matching bases. TRBV23-1 counts as an open reading frame of uncertain function. The CDR3 contains 15 residues. Between the trimmed V and J ends, which lost 2 bases and 3 bases, there was a span of 14 bases. This chain's CDR3 is CASSQTSDRVYEQYF. The CDR3 DNA reads TGCGCCAGCAGTCAAACCTCGGACAGAGTCTACGAGCAGTACTTC.

The sample holds one count of this clone. V gene TRBV12-3 or TRBV12-4 combines with J gene TRBJ1-2; TRBD1 might be the D (6 bases). CDR3 length: 12 amino acids. V lost 6 bases and J lost 14, with 19 bases in between. The CDR3, as DNA: TGTGCCAGCAGAATTGCACAGGGTAGAGGAACCTTC. Residues: CASRIAQGRGTF.

J is TRBJ1-1 and V is TRBV9, with a weak D call TRBD1 (5 bases). In germline, CDR1 is SGDLS, CDR2 YYNGEE. The CDR3 consists of 12 residues. The germline V and J ends were trimmed by 0 bases and 8 bases, with 8 bases remaining between them. The chain's CDR3 is CASSVVGGEAFF. CDR3 coding DNA: TGTGCCAGCAGCGTAGTTGGGGGGGAAGCTTTCTTT.

To note about this clone: Other DNA sequences within the sample encode an identical CDR3. This rearrangement joins TRBV5-1 to TRBJ1-1; no reliable D call. CDR1 is SGHRS, CDR2 YFSETQ, per germline. The CDR3 spans 13 residues. V dropped 0 bases and J dropped 1 base, with 4 bases sitting between them. The CDR3 sequence is CASSLGANTEAFF. Here the CDR3 DNA reads TGCGCCAGCAGCTTGGGAGCGAACACTGAAGCTTTCTTT.

The chain uses TRBV3-1 (or the pseudogene TRBV3-2) and TRBJ2-7, with D unclear. Trimming removed 0 bases from V and 5 bases from J, with 14 bases in between. The CDR3 has 15 residues. Germline values: CDR1 LGHDT, CDR2 YNNKEL (reference sequence). As DNA, the CDR3 is TGTGCCAGCAGCCAAGAGTCGCCTGGGCTCAACGAGCAGTACTTC. Translated: CASSQESPGLNEQYF.

The V call is TRBV5-1, the J call TRBJ2-5; 8 positions match TRBD1. With 3 bases clipped from V and 4 bases from J, the junction kept 29 bases outside the gene matches. This CDR3 comprises 22 residues. Germline V lookup: CDR1 SGHRS, CDR2 YFSETQ. This CDR3 reads CASSWGSVGQGFLGLRGETQYF. DNA of the CDR3: TGCGCCAGCAGCTGGGGGTCCGTCGGACAGGGTTTTTTAGGACTACGGGGAGAGACCCAGTACTTC.

This rearrangement joins TRBV6-6 to TRBJ1-3; D gene uncertain. Trimming removed 6 bases at V and 4 bases at J, with 7 bases between. The CDR3 length is 12 residues. Germline V gene sequence: CDR1 MNHNY, CDR2 SVGAGI (reference sequence). CDR3 coding DNA: TGTGCCAGCAGCGCACAAGGAAACACCATATATTTT. Amino acids: CASSAQGNTIYF.

In this sample, this clone turned up a few times. The rearrangement uses TRBV4-2 and TRBJ1-3; no clear D gene. Trimming pared 0 bases from V and 0 bases from J, leaving 6 bases between. CDR1 LGHNA and CDR2 YNFKEQ come from the germline V gene. The CDR3 totals 15 residues. Here the CDR3 DNA reads TGTGCCAGCAGCCAAGATCGACACTCTGGAAACACCATATATTTT. It translates to CASSQDRHSGNTIYF.

This clone was picked up one time. The chain combines TRBV27 with TRBJ2-1; D not resolved. The germline gives CDR1 MNHEY, CDR2 SMNVEV (reference sequence). Trimming left V 2 bases short and J 0 bases short, with 8 bases between. This CDR3 contains 15 residues. CDR3 in amino acids: CASSLSQSSYNEQFF. In nucleotides, the CDR3 is TGTGCCAGCAGTTTAAGTCAGAGCTCCTACAATGAGCAGTTCTTC.

The rearrangement uses TRBV5-1 and TRBJ2-1; 8 bases align to TRBD2. The V segment lost 2 bases and the J segment 2 bases; nucleotides outside the gene matches: 3. This CDR3 comprises 15 residues. In germline, CDR1 is SGHRS, CDR2 YFSETQ. The DNA for the CDR3 is TGCGCCAGCAGCTTAGATAGCGGGACCTACAATGAGCAGTTCTTC. Translation: CASSLDSGTYNEQFF.

The chain joins TRBV25-1 to TRBJ2-1; D unclear. Germline-derived CDR1 and CDR2 are MGHDK and SYGVNS. The CDR3 has 17 amino acids. V was cut by 3 bases and J by 2 bases, with 17 bases left in between. CDR3 sequence: CASSDDQGYSTYNEQFF. The CDR3, as DNA: TGTGCCAGCAGTGACGACCAAGGGTACAGTACCTACAATGAGCAGTTCTTC.

This clone was observed a single time. The chain links TRBV11-2 to TRBJ2-7, with D perhaps TRBD1 or TRBD2 (6 bases each). V was clipped by 5 bases and J by 2 bases, with 13 bases between them. Germline CDR1 is SGHAT and CDR2 is FQNNGV. The CDR3 sequence is 14 residues long. CDR3 nucleotide sequence: TGTGCCAGCAGCACTAGCCAGGGGCCCTACGAGCAGTACTTC. Translated, it gives CASSTSQGPYEQYF.

This chain joins TRBV14 and TRBJ2-2; weak D call: TRBD1 (5 bases). V lost 4 bases, J lost 7 bases, and 10 bases lay in between. This CDR3 has 13 amino acids. In germline, CDR1 is SGHDN, CDR2 FVKESK. The CDR3 sequence is CASSLQGIGELFF. In DNA form, the CDR3 reads TGTGCCAGCAGCCTCCAGGGTATCGGGGAGCTGTTTTTT.

Only one count was recorded for this clone. The chain is built from TRBV3-1 (or the pseudogene TRBV3-2) and TRBJ1-2, with 10 nucleotides matching TRBD1. The J segment lost 6 bases and the V segment lost 4 bases, leaving 5 bases of the junction unmatched. Germline V gives CDR1 LGHDT, CDR2 YNNKEL (reference sequence). The CDR3 is made up of 14 amino acids. The CDR3 reads CASSPGTGAHGYTF. As DNA, the CDR3 is TGTGCCAGCAGCCCGGGGACAGGGGCCCATGGCTACACCTTC.

In this sample, this clone turned up once. V gene TRBV6-5 combines with J gene TRBJ2-3, with D perhaps assigned TRBD1 or TRBD2 (6 bases each). Trimming cost V 2 bases and J 2 bases, with 14 bases left between them. The CDR3 sequence is 16 residues long. Germline V gene lookup returns CDR1 MNHEY and CDR2 SVGAGI. The CDR3 spells CASSYVGSGATDTQYF. CDR3 nucleotides: TGTGCCAGCAGTTACGTAGGCTCGGGGGCCACAGATACGCAGTATTTT.

The chain joins TRBV19 to TRBJ2-7, with D possibly TRBD2 on 6 matching bases. Deletions cut 7 bases from V and 0 bases from J, with 13 bases between. This CDR3 contains 14 residues. From germline, CDR1 is LNHDA and CDR2 SQIVND (reference sequence). CDR3: CASNSRGGSYEQYF. The CDR3 DNA reads as TGTGCCAGTAATTCGAGGGGAGGCTCCTACGAGCAGTACTTC.

CDR3 DNA sequence: TGTGCCAGCAGTGAAGAACCAGTGAGGACTTTCTTT. Translating gives CASSEEPVRTFF. The chain is built from TRBV6-1 and TRBJ1-1; D is unclear. Germline lookup yields CDR1 MNHNS and CDR2 SASEGT. The CDR3 consists of 12 residues. Trimming took 1 base from V and 12 from J, leaving 12 bases between them.

The J gene is TRBJ2-2, the V gene TRBV6-2 or TRBV6-3, with D tentatively TRBD2 (5 bases). Trimming pared 2 bases from V and 1 base from J, leaving 5 bases between. There are 14 residues in the CDR3. Germline values: CDR1 MNHEY, CDR2 SVGEGT. The CDR3 here is CASSYGRNTGELFF. DNA of the CDR3: TGTGCCAGCAGTTACGGGAGGAACACCGGGGAGCTGTTTTTT.

The rearrangement uses TRBV6-1 and TRBJ1-6; D might be TRBD1 (6 bases). This CDR3 spans 17 amino acids. The V end was cut by 0 bases, the J end by 6 bases, with 15 bases between. Germline CDR1 is MNHNS and CDR2 is SASEGT. CDR3: CASSEAGGGPGNSPLHF. The CDR3 DNA is TGTGCCAGCAGTGAAGCGGGCGGGGGCCCGGGTAATTCACCCCTCCACTTT.

The chain combines TRBV12-3 or TRBV12-4 with TRBJ2-7; D uncertain. The CDR3 is made up of 13 amino acids. V was shortened by 5 bases and J by 6 bases, with 14 bases between the two germline ends. CDR3 sequence reads: CASSPRWGGEQYF. CDR3 coding DNA: TGTGCCAGCAGTCCCCGTTGGGGTGGCGAGCAGTACTTC.

J is TRBJ2-7 and V is TRBV9; D is possibly TRBD1 (5 bases). Germline V gives CDR1 SGDLS, CDR2 YYNGEE. The CDR3 covers 15 residues. V dropped 0 bases and J dropped 0 bases, with 10 bases sitting between them. The DNA of the CDR3 is TGTGCCAGCAGCGTAGCTCTAGACAGCTCCTACGAGCAGTACTTC. As protein: CASSVALDSSYEQYF.

V is TRBV24-1 and J is TRBJ2-5, with TRBD1 matching over 7 bases. CDR3 length equals 16 residues. Germline CDR1 is KGHDR and CDR2 is SFDVKD. Unmatched junction bases numbered 10, after V lost 4 bases and J lost 3 bases. As DNA, the CDR3 is TGTGCCACCAGTGACCCATCACGCACAGGGGAAGAGACCCAGTACTTC. Translated, it gives CATSDPSRTGEETQYF.

The gene calls are TRBV30 and TRBJ2-1, with a possible D match to TRBD2 (5 bases). CDR1 and CDR2 (germline): GTSNPN, SVGIG (reference sequence). V was clipped by 8 bases and J by 10 bases, with 15 bases between them. The CDR3 consists of 11 residues. CDR3 DNA sequence: TGTGCCCCCCCCGGCGGGTTCGAGCAGTTCTTC. Protein: CAPPGGFEQFF.

The chain has TRBV5-6 and TRBJ1-1, with 8 nucleotides matching TRBD1. Germline values: CDR1 SGHDT, CDR2 YYEEEE. The CDR3 covers 14 residues. Trimming at V came to 3 bases and at J to 4 bases, leaving 5 bases not matched to a gene. CDR3 in amino acids: CASSSDRARTEAFF. In DNA form, the CDR3 reads TGTGCCAGCAGCTCGGACAGGGCGCGCACTGAAGCTTTCTTT.

The rearrangement links TRBV21-1 to TRBJ1-5; TRBD1 reflects the table's D call only, with no check against the DNA. TRBV21-1 is designated a pseudogene. This CDR3 region has 18 residues. CDR3 loop: CASSTQDRGLEVDQPQHF. For the CDR3, the DNA is TGTGCCAGCAGCACCCAAGACAGGGGACTTGAGGTGGATCAGCCCCAGCATTTT.